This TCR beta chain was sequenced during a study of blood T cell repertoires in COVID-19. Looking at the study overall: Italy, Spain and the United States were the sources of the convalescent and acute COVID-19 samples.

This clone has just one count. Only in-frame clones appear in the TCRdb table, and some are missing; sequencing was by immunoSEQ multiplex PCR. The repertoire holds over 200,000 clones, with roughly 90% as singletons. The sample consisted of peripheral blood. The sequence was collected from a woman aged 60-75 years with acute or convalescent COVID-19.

CDR3 coding DNA: TGTGCCAGCTCACGGGGTGGACAGGGTATCGAGACCCAGTACTTC. This translates into CASSRGGQGIETQYF. The chain is built from TRBV18 and TRBJ2-5; 8 bases map to TRBD1. This CDR3 has 15 amino acids. Germline assignment: CDR1 KGHSH and CDR2 LQKENI. With V trimmed by 4 bases and J by 5 bases, 9 bases remained unmatched.